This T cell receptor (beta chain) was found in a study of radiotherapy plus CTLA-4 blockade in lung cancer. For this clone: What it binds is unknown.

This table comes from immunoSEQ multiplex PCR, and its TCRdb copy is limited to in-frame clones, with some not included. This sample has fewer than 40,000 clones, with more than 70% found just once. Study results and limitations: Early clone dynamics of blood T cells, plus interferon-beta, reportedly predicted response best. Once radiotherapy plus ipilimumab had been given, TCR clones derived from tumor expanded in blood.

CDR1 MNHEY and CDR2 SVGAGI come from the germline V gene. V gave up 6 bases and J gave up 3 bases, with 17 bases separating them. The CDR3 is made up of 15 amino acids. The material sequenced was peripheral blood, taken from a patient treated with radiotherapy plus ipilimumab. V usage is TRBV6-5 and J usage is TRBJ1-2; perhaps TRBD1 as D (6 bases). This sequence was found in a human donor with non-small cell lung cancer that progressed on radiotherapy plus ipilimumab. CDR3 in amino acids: CASRPGGQGYYGYTF. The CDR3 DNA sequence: TGTGCCAGCAGACCCGGGGGGCAGGGGTACTATGGCTACACCTTC.